This T cell receptor beta chain was captured by sequencing in a study of T cell changes during pregnancy in multiple sclerosis. The method was immunoSEQ multiplex PCR; TCRdb's version includes in-frame clones alone and lacks a portion of them. In the table there are roughly 30,000 clones, about 93% of which are singletons. Germline V lookup: CDR1 SGHAT, CDR2 FQNNGV. The length of the CDR3 is 15 residues. Trimming took 2 bases from V and 2 from J, leaving 11 bases between them. Sequencing used CD4+ T cells from peripheral blood mononuclear cells, obtained in the second trimester of pregnancy. This chain uses TRBV11-2 with TRBJ2-3; D gene unclear. The receptor was isolated from a female donor with multiple sclerosis, enrolled in a pregnancy study. CDR3 DNA sequence: TGTGCCAGCAGCTTAATAAGGCGGCACACAGATACGCAGTATTTT. It codes for CASSLIRRHTDTQYF.